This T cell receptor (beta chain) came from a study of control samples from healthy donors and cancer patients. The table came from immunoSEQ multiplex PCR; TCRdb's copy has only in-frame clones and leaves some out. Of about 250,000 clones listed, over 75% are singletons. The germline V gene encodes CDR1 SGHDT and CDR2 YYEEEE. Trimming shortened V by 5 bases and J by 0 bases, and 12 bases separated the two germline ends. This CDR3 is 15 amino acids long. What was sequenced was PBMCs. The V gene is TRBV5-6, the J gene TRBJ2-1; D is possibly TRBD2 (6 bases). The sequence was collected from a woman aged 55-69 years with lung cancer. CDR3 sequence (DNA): TGTGCCAGCAGGGCGGGGACGGCCTCCTACAATGAGCAGTTCTTC. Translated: CASRAGTASYNEQFF.